These 15 T cell receptor beta chains were sequenced from one sample in a study of cytotoxic CD8 clonotypes in ibrutinib-treated CLL. Generated by immunoSEQ multiplex PCR, the TCRdb table keeps only in-frame clones and is missing some. Here the sample spans about 86,000 clones, about 86% being singletons. The material was PBMCs, obtained before ibrutinib treatment. The receptor set was obtained from a human donor with chronic lymphocytic leukemia.

This clone has more than one count but fewer than ten. The chain has TRBV7-9 and TRBJ2-7; no clear D. Germline V gene sequence: CDR1 SEHNR, CDR2 FQNEAQ (reference sequence). The V and J ends lost 1 base and 4 bases respectively, with 11 bases between them. The CDR3 loop spans 14 amino acids. CDR3 amino acids: CASSLDRPSYEQYF. The DNA for the CDR3 is TGTGCCAGCAGCTTAGATAGGCCCTCTTACGAGCAGTACTTC.

The V gene is TRBV5-4, the J gene TRBJ1-2; D is uncertain. The CDR3 loop spans 17 amino acids. The V gene's germline CDR1 is SGHNT and CDR2 YYREEE (reference sequence). V lost 0 bases and J 5 bases, leaving 20 bases between the germline ends. This CDR3 reads CASSLVSPGSVRYGYTF. The CDR3 region has the DNA TGTGCCAGCAGCTTGGTTTCACCGGGTTCCGTCCGGTATGGCTACACCTTC. The variable domain in full, with the rest retrieved from reference TRBV5-4 and TRBJ1-2, is ETGVTQSPTHLIKTRGQQVTLRCSSQSGHNTVSWYQQALGQGPQFIFQYYREEENGRGNFPPRFSGLQFPNYSSELNVNALELDDSALYLCASSLVSPGSVRYGYTFGSGTRLTVV.

V and J are TRBV2 and TRBJ2-2; no clear D gene. Germline CDR1 is SNHLY and CDR2 is FYNNEI. This CDR3 comprises 14 residues. Trimming cost V 6 bases and J 5 bases, with 13 bases left between them. The CDR3 protein is CASRLVQKTGELFF. The CDR3 DNA follows: TGTGCCAGCAGATTGGTGCAGAAGACCGGGGAGCTGTTTTTT. The full variable domain, its missing parts supplied by reference TRBV2 and TRBJ2-2, is EPEVTQTPSHQVTQMGQEVILRCVPISNHLYFYWYRQILGQKVEFLVSFYNNEISEKSEIFDDQFSVERPDGSNFTLKIRSTKLEDSAMYFCASRLVQKTGELFFGEGSRLTVL.

This clone appeared once. The rearrangement uses TRBV27 and TRBJ1-3, with a weak D call TRBD1 (5 bases). With 6 bases removed from V and 4 bases from J, the gap between germline ends came to 13 bases. CDR3 length: 14 residues. CDR1 MNHEY and CDR2 SMNVEV come from the germline V gene (reference sequence). This chain's CDR3 is CASRIKEGGNTIYF. The CDR3 region has the DNA TGTGCCAGCAGGATAAAAGAGGGGGGAAACACCATATATTTT.

The J gene is TRBJ2-1, the V gene TRBV4-1, with a weak D call TRBD2 (7 bases). Trimming took off 1 base at V and 7 bases at J, with 26 bases between the two ends. This CDR3 is 19 amino acids long. Germline V gene data show CDR1 as MGHRA and CDR2 as YSYEKL. The CDR3 coding sequence is TGCGCCAGCAGCCAAGGCCCCCCGGGGGCTCGCGGGAGCAATAATGAGCAGTTCTTC. The encoded protein is CASSQGPPGARGSNNEQFF.

V and J are TRBV9 and TRBJ2-2; TRBD1 is a possible D gene (6 bases). The CDR3 runs 16 residues. Between the trimmed V and J ends, which lost 5 bases and 1 base, there was a span of 15 bases. Germline V CDR1 and CDR2: SGDLS, YYNGEE. The CDR3 reads CASRGSGQKNTGELFF. The CDR3, as DNA: TGTGCCAGCAGAGGGTCAGGACAGAAGAACACCGGGGAGCTGTTTTTT. The whole variable domain, filled in from reference TRBV9 and TRBJ2-2, reads DSGVTQTPKHLITATGQRVTLRCSPRSGDLSVYWYQQSLDQGLQFLIQYYNGEERAKGNILERFSAQQFPDLHSELNLSSLELGDSALYFCASRGSGQKNTGELFFGEGSRLTVL.

DNA for the CDR3: TGTGCCAGCAGCTTGCCCGGGACAGGGACCCCCGAGCAGTACTTC. Amino acid sequence: CASSLPGTGTPEQYF. The chain uses TRBV7-6 and TRBJ2-7, with TRBD1 matching 9 bases. Germline-derived CDR1 and CDR2 are SGHVS and FNYEAQ. Losses at the gene ends were 3 bases for V and 6 bases for J; bases not matched to a gene: 9. The CDR3 is made up of 15 amino acids.

The rearrangement joins TRBV7-6 to TRBJ2-7; TRBD1 is a possible D gene (6 bases). In germline, CDR1 is SGHVS, CDR2 FNYEAQ. The CDR3 length is 12 residues. V was shortened by 5 bases and J by 9 bases, with 14 bases between the two germline ends. The CDR3 coding sequence is TGTGCCAGCAGCGTAACACAGGACAGGCAGTACTTC. The encoded protein is CASSVTQDRQYF.

In its sample, this clone was seen a few times. J is TRBJ1-2 and V is TRBV10-3, with unresolved D. V was cut by 0 bases and J by 4 bases, with 12 bases left in between. This CDR3 contains 15 residues. Germline assignment: CDR1 ENHRY and CDR2 SYGVKD. The CDR3 loop is CAISESSEQSYGYTF. The CDR3 bases are TGTGCCATCAGTGAGTCGTCAGAACAATCCTATGGCTACACCTTC.

CDR3 amino acids: CAWSSQTGLFGNTIYF. The CDR3 DNA follows: TGTGCCTGGAGTTCACAAACCGGGCTCTTTGGAAACACCATATATTTT. The genes are TRBV30 and TRBJ1-3; D ambiguous. In germline, CDR1 is GTSNPN, CDR2 SVGIG (reference sequence). V lost 2 bases to trimming and J lost 3 bases, with 17 bases between them. The CDR3 has 16 residues.

The chain links TRBV27 to TRBJ2-1; TRBD1 might be the D (6 bases). Trimming shortened V by 3 bases and J by 0 bases, and 12 bases separated the two germline ends. The CDR3 is made up of 16 amino acids. Germline CDR1 MNHEY, CDR2 SMNVEV (reference sequence). CDR3 coding DNA: TGTGCCAGCAGTTTGCTTACAGGGAACTCCTACAATGAGCAGTTCTTC. Protein product: CASSLLTGNSYNEQFF.

This sequence joins TRBV29-1 and TRBJ2-1, with D unresolved. Germline CDR1 reads SQVTM; CDR2 reads ANQGSEA. V was clipped by 5 bases and J by 0 bases, with 11 bases between them. The CDR3 runs to 14 residues. The CDR3 DNA is TGCAGCGTTTCGGTCCTAACCTCCTACAATGAGCAGTTCTTC. Translating it yields CSVSVLTSYNEQFF.

This chain links TRBV7-6 with TRBJ2-7; the match to TRBD1 covers 8 bases. V gave up 1 base and J gave up 5 bases; unmatched junction bases: 7. Germline V gene lookup returns CDR1 SGHVS and CDR2 FNYEAQ. The CDR3 extends over 15 amino acids. In DNA form, the CDR3 reads TGTGCCAGCAGCTTAGTGGTGACAGGGGTTAACGAGCAGTACTTC. It yields the protein CASSLVVTGVNEQYF.

V gene TRBV6-6 combines with J gene TRBJ2-1, with a possible D match to TRBD2 (6 bases). V was pared by 0 bases and J by 5 bases, with 11 bases between. Germline V lookup: CDR1 MNHNY, CDR2 SVGAGI (reference sequence). This CDR3 comprises 15 residues. This chain's CDR3 is CASSYSSSGNNEQFF. In nucleotides, the CDR3 is TGTGCCAGCAGTTACTCGAGTAGCGGAAACAATGAGCAGTTCTTC.

V and J are TRBV1 and TRBJ2-7; the table names TRBD2, a call not compared with the DNA. TRBV1 is annotated as a pseudogene. The CDR3 runs 18 residues. The CDR3 DNA reads as TGCACCAGCAGCCAAGATCATGAAGGTAGCGGGAGACAGGACGAGCAGTACTTC. Translating it yields CTSSQDHEGSGRQDEQYF.